The present T cell receptor (beta chain) was sequenced within a study of CD8+ T cells in alopecia areata. About the research overall: The study gave treated patients oral tofacitinib at 5 to 10 mg twice daily.

Extracted RNA was reverse transcribed into cDNA, the sequencing template. The table came from immunoSEQ multiplex PCR; TCRdb's copy has only in-frame clones and leaves some out. Of a few hundred thousand clones in the sample, approximately 40% were seen once. Indicated treatment: oral pan-JAK inhibitor, 5-10 mg twice daily. This CDR3 contains 9 residues. Germline V CDR1 and CDR2: MNHEY, SMNVEV (reference sequence). V gave up 5 bases and J gave up 13 bases, with 6 bases separating them. A word on this clone: Its antigen remains unidentified.

General study points: Patients shared TCRs less clearly than mice did, possibly owing to HLA. Tofacitinib significantly brought down scalp clonality and expanded CD8+ clones among top 100.

The specimen was CD4+ T cells sorted from blood, collected at approximately week 36, from a patient treated with tofacitinib. This chain joins TRBV27 and TRBJ2-1, with D maybe TRBD2 (5 bases). The clonotype comes from a human donor with alopecia areata. CDR3 sequence: CASSRGQFF. The DNA for the CDR3 is TGTGCCAGCAGTCGGGGTCAGTTCTTC.